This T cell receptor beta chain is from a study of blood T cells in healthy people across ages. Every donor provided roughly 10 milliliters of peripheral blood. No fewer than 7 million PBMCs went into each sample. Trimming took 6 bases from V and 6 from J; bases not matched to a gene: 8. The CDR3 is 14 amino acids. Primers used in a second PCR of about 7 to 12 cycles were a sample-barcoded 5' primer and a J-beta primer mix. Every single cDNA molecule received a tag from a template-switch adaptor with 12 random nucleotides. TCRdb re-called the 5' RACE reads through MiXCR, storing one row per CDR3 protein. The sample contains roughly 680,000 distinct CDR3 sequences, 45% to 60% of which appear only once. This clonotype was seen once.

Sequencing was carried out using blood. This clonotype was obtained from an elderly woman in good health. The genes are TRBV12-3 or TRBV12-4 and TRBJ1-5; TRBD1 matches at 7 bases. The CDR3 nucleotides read TGTGCCAGCAGGTGGGGAGGGGGCAGTCAGCCCCAGCATTTT. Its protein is CASRWGGGSQPQHF.